The rows below give T cell receptor beta chains drawn from one sample of a study of cytomegalovirus exposure and HLA in healthy donors. The method was immunoSEQ multiplex PCR; TCRdb's version includes in-frame clones alone and lacks a portion of them. The table includes about 160,000 clones, around 78% detected once. Sequencing was performed on PBMCs. The receptors come from a woman in her 40s in good health and CMV-seronegative. Each CDR3 is given with its conserved first and last residue. The D gene is left open where the match is weak. Expanded clones get a size class; other rows say once, few or many, or leave the size out.

>-|TRBJ1-4|-|TRBV2
TGTGCCAGCAGTGCAGGGCTTGAAAAACTGTTTTTT
CASSAGLEKLFF
>-|TRBJ1-2|TRBD1|TRBV5-1
TGCGCCAGCAGCTTGGGGACAGGGGGGGACTATGGCTACACCTTC
CASSLGTGGDYGYTF
>once|TRBJ1-3|TRBD1|TRBV5-1
TGCGCCAGCAGCTCGGGACAGACTGGAAACACCATATATTTT
CASSSGQTGNTIYF
>-|TRBJ2-3|-|TRBV10-3
TGTGCCATCAGTGAGCCTCCGGTCGGGGGCACAGATACGCAGTATTTT
CAISEPPVGGTDTQYF
>once|TRBJ1-4|TRBD1|TRBV5-5
TGTGCCAGCAGCTTGGGACAGGGTGAAAAACTGTTTTTT
CASSLGQGEKLFF
>-|TRBJ1-5|-|TRBV18
TGTGCCAGCTCACGAGCGGCACGGGATCAGCCCCAGCATTTT
CASSRAARDQPQHF
>-|TRBJ1-1|TRBD1|TRBV7-6
TGTGCCAGCAGCTCCCGGGACAGGGATGTCACTGAAGCTTTCTTT
CASSSRDRDVTEAFF
>-|TRBJ1-2|TRBD1|TRBV6-5
TGTGCCAGCAGTAGGGGACAGGGTCAGGGGTATGGCTACACCTTC
CASSRGQGQGYGYTF
>-|TRBJ2-1|TRBD2|TRBV6-5
TGTGCCAGCAAAAGTACTAGCGGGGCCCCTGAGCAGTTCTTC
CASKSTSGAPEQFF
>few|TRBJ1-1|-|TRBV4-1
TGCGCCAGCAGCCAACCTCCACAGGGAGTTACTGAAGCTTTCTTT
CASSQPPQGVTEAFF
>-|TRBJ1-3|TRBD1|TRBV6-5
TGTGCCAGCAGTGTTGGGACAGACTCTGGAAACACCATATATTTT
CASSVGTDSGNTIYF
>once|TRBJ2-5|TRBD1|TRBV7-7
TGTGCCAGCAGCCAGGCAGGGGGCGTTTCGGAGACCCAGTACTTC
CASSQAGGVSETQYF
>-|TRBJ1-1|-|TRBV6-6
TGTGCCAGCAGTAGTACAGGGAGAGGGGAAACTGAAGCTTTCTTT
CASSSTGRGETEAFF
>-|TRBJ1-1|TRBD1|TRBV28
TGTGCCAGCTACGACAGGGCGACTGAAGCTTTCTTT
CASYDRATEAFF
>few|TRBJ2-7|-|TRBV6-5
TGTGCCAGCAGTCCTTCCAGGACAAGCTCCTACGAGCAGTACTTC
CASSPSRTSSYEQYF
>once|TRBJ1-1|-|TRBV5-1
TGCGCCAGCAGCTTGAACGGGTTGAACACTGAAGCTTTCTTT
CASSLNGLNTEAFF
>-|TRBJ2-1|-|TRBV6-5
TGTGCCAGCAGTTACGTTTCGGGCTACAATGAGCAGTTCTTC
CASSYVSGYNEQFF
>-|TRBJ2-3|TRBD1|TRBV5-4
TGTGCCAGCAGCTTGCGGGTTTTACAGGGGACAGATACGCAGTATTTT
CASSLRVLQGTDTQYF
>once|TRBJ1-2|-|TRBV7-2
TGTGCCAGCAGCTCGGGATATTCTAACTATGGCTACACCTTC
CASSSGYSNYGYTF
>-|TRBJ2-5|TRBD1|TRBV15
TGTGCCACCTCGATGTTGAGGGGGCAGGCTAAGGTAGAGACCCAGTACTTC
CATSMLRGQAKVETQYF
>-|TRBJ2-1|-|TRBV7-8
TGTGCCAGCAGCTTAGTCCGGGACAACTCCTACAATGAGCAGTTCTTC
CASSLVRDNSYNEQFF
>-|TRBJ1-1|TRBD1|TRBV18
TGTGCCAGCTCACCATTGGGACAGGGGGCCGGTGAAGCTTTCTTT
CASSPLGQGAGEAFF
>-|TRBJ1-2|-|TRBV7-2
TGTGCCAGCCGTCTCATCGTCGGCTATGGCTACACCTTC
CASRLIVGYGYTF
>-|TRBJ1-1|-|TRBV5-1
TGCGCCAGCAGCTCTTACCTTAGCGGGAACACTGAAGCTTTCTTT
CASSSYLSGNTEAFF
>few|TRBJ2-7|-|TRBV5-6
TGTGCCAGCAGCCGCAGGGGTGGCGAGCAGTACTTC
CASSRRGGEQYF
>-|TRBJ2-5|TRBD1|TRBV19
TGTGCCAGTAACTCCGGGACAGGGGTCGCGGCGTACCAAGAGACCCAGTACTTC
CASNSGTGVAAYQETQYF
>few|TRBJ2-7|-|TRBV13
TGTGCCAGCAGTCTCACCCGGGGGAAGGGACAGCTCTACGAGCAGTACTTC
CASSLTRGKGQLYEQYF
>-|TRBJ1-1|TRBD1|TRBV2
TGTGCCAGCAGTGAATGGACAGGGCTCTCTGAAGCTTTCTTT
CASSEWTGLSEAFF
>once|TRBJ2-1|TRBD2|TRBV6-5
TGTGCCAGCAGGGGACTAGCGGGGGCGGGCGAGCAGTTCTTC
CASRGLAGAGEQFF
>few|TRBJ2-5|TRBD2|TRBV19
TGTGCCAGTAGTCTCCCCGTGGCCAGCGGGGGACAAGAGACCCAGTACTTC
CASSLPVASGGQETQYF
>-|TRBJ2-5|-|TRBV7-9
TGTTCCAGCAGCTTTACAGGGGAGACCCAGTACTTC
CSSSFTGETQYF
>-|TRBJ2-3|TRBD2|TRBV7-6
TGTGCCAGCAGCTTTAGCGGGGGAAGCACAGATACGCAGTATTTT
CASSFSGGSTDTQYF
>few|TRBJ2-7|TRBD2|TRBV19
TGTGCCAGTAGTAAGGCGACTAGCGGGGCTACCTACGAGCAGTACTTC
CASSKATSGATYEQYF
>-|TRBJ2-3|-|TRBV19
TGTGCCAGTAGCCGGGATGAGGGCCGCACAGATACGCAGTATTTT
CASSRDEGRTDTQYF
>-|TRBJ2-7|TRBD1|TRBV15
TGTGCCACCAGCAATGCGGGACAGGGGATCTACGAGCAGTACTTC
CATSNAGQGIYEQYF
>-|TRBJ2-7|-|TRBV2
TGTGCCAGCAGTGTACCAGAAGTAAGAGGCTACGAGCAGTACTTC
CASSVPEVRGYEQYF
>-|TRBJ1-2|-|TRBV28
TGTGCCAGCAGTTTGAGCGGGTCTAACTATGGCTACACCTTC
CASSLSGSNYGYTF
>-|TRBJ2-1|-|TRBV5-1
TGCGCCAGCAGCCCCGAGTGGGCCCATGAGCAGTTCTTC
CASSPEWAHEQFF
>-|TRBJ1-1|-|TRBV6-5
TGTGCCAGCAGTTACTCCCGAGGGAGTTTGAACACTGAAGCCTTCTTT
CASSYSRGSLNTEAFF
>-|TRBJ1-6|-|TRBV25-1
TGTGCCAGCAGTATAACGGACAGCAATAATTCACCCCTCCACTTT
CASSITDSNNSPLHF
>-|TRBJ2-7|-|TRBV19
TGTGCCAGTAGTAAGGGTTTAGTCAGGGGCGAGCAGTACTTC
CASSKGLVRGEQYF
>few|TRBJ1-1|-|TRBV2
TGTGCCAGCGTCAACAGGGTGGCGAACACTGAAGCTTTCTTT
CASVNRVANTEAFF
>-|TRBJ2-4|TRBD2|TRBV2
TGTGCCAGCAGGGAGACTAGCGCTCGATCCAAAAACATTCAGTACTTC
CASRETSARSKNIQYF
>-|TRBJ2-3|TRBD2|TRBV9
TGTGCCAGCAGCGTAGCGGCTAGCGGGGGGCTAGATACGCAGTATTTT
CASSVAASGGLDTQYF
>-|TRBJ2-1|-|TRBV19
TGTGCCATCTCCCGACGAGAGGATAATGAGCAGTTCTTC
CAISRREDNEQFF
>-|TRBJ1-1|TRBD1|TRBV2
TGTGCCAGCAGCGGACAGGGGGCAAGGGGCACTGAAGCTTTCTTT
CASSGQGARGTEAFF
>-|TRBJ1-6|-|TRBV7-6
TGTGCCAGCAGCCCTAGGGGAAGCTCCTATAATTCACCCCTCCACTTT
CASSPRGSSYNSPLHF
>-|TRBJ2-1|TRBD2|TRBV19
TGTGCCAGTAGTATACGGGGGGGCGACAATGAGCAGTTCTTC
CASSIRGGDNEQFF
>-|TRBJ1-1|TRBD1|TRBV19
TGTGCCAGTAGTGCCTCAAGGGACAGGGTGAACACTGAAGCTTTCTTT
CASSASRDRVNTEAFF
>-|TRBJ1-1|-|TRBV10-3
TGTGCCATCAGTGGAAACTATACAGGGCTGAACACTGAAGCTTTCTTT
CAISGNYTGLNTEAFF
>-|TRBJ1-1|TRBD1|TRBV7-9
TGTTCCAGCAGCTTCCTAGGACAGGGGGCAACTGAAGCTTTCTTT
CSSSFLGQGATEAFF
>-|TRBJ1-1|-|TRBV7-3
TGTGCCAGCAGCTTAACGGTGGATCGGGGGGCGGAAGCTTTCTTT
CASSLTVDRGAEAFF
>-|TRBJ1-6|-|TRBV28
TGTGCCAGCAGTTCCGAGAGCTCCTATAATTCACCCCTCCACTTT
CASSSESSYNSPLHF
>-|TRBJ2-3|-|TRBV5-1
TGCGCCAGCAGCCTCCGGGGTTTTGATACGCAGTATTTT
CASSLRGFDTQYF
>-|TRBJ1-1|-|TRBV6-1
TGTGCCAGCAGTGAAGTAGGGGGTGAGGGGACTGAAGCTTTCTTT
CASSEVGGEGTEAFF